This T cell receptor (beta chain) is drawn from a study of human T cells and chemical hapten exposure. Time point of the sample: patch test 2, 6 weeks after DPC sensitization. As for treatment: therapeutic diphenylcyclopropenone sensitization with weekly scalp DPC. The V and J ends lost 5 bases and 14 bases, in that order; junction bases with no gene match: 8. The germline gives CDR1 MDHEN, CDR2 SYDVKM. This CDR3 spans 12 amino acids. This clonotype was seen a handful of times. Each CDR3 protein gets one entry after TCRdb re-called the RACE reads with MiXCR. The repertoire includes more than 85,000 distinct CDR3 sequences, 11% of them detected once, and roughly 2.3% sits in the top ten.

The V gene is TRBV28, the J gene TRBJ2-5, with 10 bases matching TRBD1. This sequence was found in a man aged 35 to 55 with alopecia areata. Some clones in this sample may be carry-over from other donors' samples. The sequencing here drew on whole blood, taken in connection with sensitization to the hapten diphenylcyclopropenone (DPC). The CDR3 region has the DNA TGTGCCAGCAGTCCCCGGGACAGGGGTTATTACTTC. It codes for CASSPRDRGYYF. Using reference TRBV28 and TRBJ2-5 for the parts outside the CDR3, the full variable domain is DVKVTQSSRYLVKRTGEKVFLECVQDMDHENMFWYRQDPGLGLRLIYFSYDVKMKEKGDIPEGYSVSREKKERFSLILESASTNQTSMYLCASSPRDRGYYFGPGTRLLVL.